This entry features one TCR beta chain sequence. This clonotype has at least ten counts. Its antigen remains unidentified. The input lacks base qualities; no much larger clone sits a single base away. The data were obtained in a study of regulatory T cells in long-lasting Graves disease (dated by TCRdb to the early 2020s). Background on the whole study: Persistent Graves' disease was defined as antithyroid drug treatment for over 5 years with persistently positive TSH receptor autoantibodies. Peripheral blood TCR sequencing and RNA sequencing compared persistent Graves' disease patients with newly diagnosed Graves' disease patients. The study took place in China and was registered as a clinical trial. TCR sequencing covered roughly 13 persistent and roughly 20 newly diagnosed Graves' disease patients, around 33 samples in total. Antithyroid drugs had been taken for approximately 9.5 years on average by persistent Graves' disease patients in the clinical cohort.

The library came from multiplex PCR. The sequencer was an Illumina HiSeq 4000. CDR3 regions were amplified by Arm-PCR with iRepertoire HTBI primers to construct TCR beta libraries. Gel purification was performed on PCR products prior to sequencing. The source study handled its data this way. Gene usage analysis of CDR3 amino acid clonotypes used the approximately 62 TRBV and about 13 TRBJ segments found across samples. COPE and FqMerger were used to merge the filtered high-quality paired reads into contigs. Contigs were aligned with BLAST to IMGT TRBV, TRBD and TRBJ reference genes, and CDR3 was defined per IMGT. Highly expanded clones were defined as clonotypes with a frequency above 0.1%. Repertoire diversity was measured by Shannon entropy, and V-J evenness by the Gini coefficient. A clonotype was considered public if more than one individual shared it. Using fastp at Q25 and MiXCR, TCRdb reprocessed the public reads and kept productive beta chains. Duplicate CDR3 protein sequences are folded into a single record with the most common DNA and genes. The V and J calls, along with clone size, are taken from TCRdb and not from the paper's own processing. The sample yields under 500,000 distinct CDR3 sequences; roughly 20% were counted once. The ten largest make up approximately 8% of the sample.

Results and caveats for the whole study, not just this receptor: TRBV28, TRBJ1-2 and TRBJ2-5 were preferentially used in persistent disease, while TRBV20-1 and TRBJ2-1 were favored in newly diagnosed disease. The authors acknowledged the small sample size as a limitation that may reduce accuracy. Persistent Graves' disease patients showed lower TCR Shannon entropy and fewer highly expanded clones than newly diagnosed patients, suggesting clonal expansion. Persistent patients shared more public clonotypes among themselves (2,741) than newly diagnosed patients did (roughly 920). Sequencing and analysis were limited to the TCR beta chain. Because the primary lesion, thyroid tissue, could not be accessed, the study looked at peripheral blood alone.

The intended sense of this specimen's time point label: persistent/refractory GD, antithyroid drugs over 5 years with positive TRAb. For both TCR sequencing and RNA sequencing, RNA was extracted from PBMCs in TRIzol. The diagnosis of Graves' disease followed American Thyroid Association guidelines. Recruitment of patients was carried out at an endocrinology department in Xi'an, China. Each patient gave 8.5 to 9.5 milliliters of peripheral blood, collected in an EDTA anticoagulant tube. PBMCs were isolated by Ficoll Paque Plus density gradient separation without further T cell sorting. An Agilent 2100 Bioanalyzer and agarose gel were used to check RNA quality, and a NanoDrop 2000 was used to measure RNA concentration. The junction carries 16 bases between V and J, which are trimmed by 2 bases and 6 bases respectively. Via the germline V gene, CDR1 is MNHNS and CDR2 SASEGT. There are 16 amino acids in the CDR3, from cysteine to phenylalanine inclusive. Here the CDR3 DNA is all that survives: 48 bases in frame from base 1.

The TCR was taken from a female donor with Graves disease. The rearrangement combines TRBV6-1 with TRBJ2-2, with TRBD2 tentatively as D gene (7 bases match). Sequenced here: peripheral blood mononuclear cells (PBMCs), sampled when the disease was refractory, from a patient treated with antithyroid drugs. The DNA sequence reads TGTGCCAGCAGTGAATCGGGGGCAGGGAGGGCCGGGGAGCTGTTTTTT. Its protein is CASSESGAGRAGELFF.